These 9 T cell receptor beta chains came from one sample sequenced in a study of cytomegalovirus exposure and HLA in healthy donors. Produced via immunoSEQ multiplex PCR; TCRdb's table is partial and in-frame only. This sample has about 140,000 clones, with 80% to 90% found just once. The sequenced sample consisted of PBMCs. The receptors come from a woman in her twenties or thirties in good health and CMV-seronegative.

J is TRBJ2-2 and V is TRBV9; the match to TRBD1 covers 7 bases. The V gene end was trimmed by 1 base and the J gene end by 4 bases; junction bases not matched to a gene: 4. This CDR3 region has 15 residues. Germline CDR1 SGDLS, CDR2 YYNGEE. The CDR3 coding sequence is TGTGCCAGCAGCGTATCCGACAGGGTCACCGGGGAGCTGTTTTTT. It translates to CASSVSDRVTGELFF.

The V and J genes are TRBV7-6 and TRBJ2-5, with D possibly TRBD1 on 5 matching bases. This CDR3 comprises 17 residues. V lost 0 bases and J lost 1, with 15 bases in between. Germline assignment: CDR1 SGHVS and CDR2 FNYEAQ. In DNA, the CDR3 is TGTGCCAGCAGCTTAGCCGCGTGGCAGGGAAGCCAAGAGACCCAGTACTTC. Encoded protein: CASSLAAWQGSQETQYF.

This chain links TRBV29-1 with TRBJ2-5, with no clear D. In germline, CDR1 is SQVTM, CDR2 ANQGSEA. Trimming removed 3 bases at V and 7 bases at J, with 9 bases between. The CDR3 contains 11 residues. The CDR3 sequence is CSVENRWTQYF. The CDR3 DNA sequence: TGCAGCGTTGAGAACCGGTGGACCCAGTACTTC.

A word on this clone: At one end the junction does not follow the germline gene, possibly because of a read error. V gene TRBV2 combines with J gene TRBJ2-5, with unresolved D. This CDR3 region has 15 residues. Germline V gives CDR1 SNHLY, CDR2 FYNNEI. The CDR3 DNA reads as TGTGCCAGCAGCGAAGCCAGACTGTTACAAGAGACCCAGTACTTC. Protein sequence: CASSEARLLQETQYF. The full variable domain, in which reference TRBV2 and TRBJ2-5 provide the parts outside the CDR3, is EPEVTQTPSHQVTQMGQEVILRCVPISNHLYFYWYRQILGQKVEFLVSFYNNEISEKSEIFDDQFSVERPDGSNFTLKIRSTKLEDSAMYFCASSEARLLQETQYFGPGTRLLVL.

CDR3 in DNA: TGTGCCAGCAGCTTCGGACAGGGAAGGGGGTCTGAAGCTTTCTTT. Residues: CASSFGQGRGSEAFF. J is TRBJ1-1 and V is TRBV7-2; 8 nucleotides agree with TRBD1. The CDR3 sequence is 15 residues long. Germline lookup yields CDR1 SGHTA and CDR2 FQGNSA. The V gene end was trimmed by 3 bases and the J gene end by 6 bases; junction bases not matched to a gene: 9.

J is TRBJ1-5 and V is TRBV9, with D maybe TRBD1 (5 bases). From germline, CDR1 is SGDLS and CDR2 YYNGEE. The CDR3 length is 15 residues. V dropped 0 bases and J dropped 4 bases, with 11 bases sitting between them. As DNA, the CDR3 is TGTGCCAGCAGCGTAGATGTGGGGGGGAATCAGCCCCAGCATTTT. Amino acid sequence: CASSVDVGGNQPQHF.

This rearrangement joins TRBV7-9 to TRBJ1-3; possibly TRBD1 for D (6 bases). In germline, CDR1 is SEHNR, CDR2 FQNEAQ (reference sequence). V was pared by 8 bases and J by 2 bases, with 19 bases between. This CDR3 has 16 residues. This CDR3 is CASYRWVGAAGNTIYF. In DNA form, the CDR3 reads TGTGCCAGCTACCGCTGGGTGGGGGCTGCTGGAAACACCATATATTTT.

The gene calls are TRBV7-2 and TRBJ1-2; 8 nucleotides match TRBD1. Germline loops: CDR1 SGHTA, CDR2 FQGNSA. This CDR3 is 14 amino acids long. With V trimmed by 4 bases and J by 4 bases, 5 bases remained unmatched. The CDR3 loop is CASSSGQGAYGYTF. The CDR3 DNA reads TGTGCCAGCAGCTCCGGCCAGGGGGCCTATGGCTACACCTTC.

The V call is TRBV5-5, the J call TRBJ2-5, with 9 bases identical to TRBD2. This CDR3 spans 15 amino acids. Trimming took 5 bases from V and 4 from J; bases not matched to a gene: 9. The germline V gene encodes CDR1 SGHKS and CDR2 YYEKEE (reference sequence). This CDR3 is CASSPRGGAGETQYF. The CDR3, as DNA: TGTGCCAGCAGTCCGCGGGGGGGCGCGGGAGAGACCCAGTACTTC.